The 23 T cell receptor beta chains reported below all come from one sample, sequenced in a study of cytomegalovirus exposure and HLA in healthy donors. A multiplex PCR was run with 60 Vbeta primers and 13 Jbeta primers. Generated by immunoSEQ multiplex PCR, the TCRdb table keeps only in-frame clones and is missing some. This table holds 45,000 to 55,000 clones. Material: PBMCs. Every receptor here comes from a middle-aged man in good health and CMV-seropositive.

The chain carries TRBV7-9 and TRBJ2-3; TRBD2 agrees at 13 bases. Germline-derived CDR1 and CDR2 are SEHNR and FQNEAQ (reference sequence). The V segment lost 4 bases and the J segment 4 bases; nucleotides outside the gene matches: 5. The CDR3 consists of 16 residues. The chain's CDR3 is CASSSGLAGAADTQYF. DNA of the CDR3: TGTGCCAGCAGCTCCGGACTAGCGGGAGCAGCAGATACGCAGTATTTT.

This chain uses TRBV14 with TRBJ1-5; D remains ambiguous. CDR3 length equals 13 residues. The germline CDR1 and CDR2 sequences are SGHDN and FVKESK. V was shortened by 0 bases and J by 5 bases, with 5 bases between the two germline ends. As DNA, the CDR3 is TGTGCCAGCAGCCAAGACGGTGATCAGCCCCAGCATTTT. This sequence encodes CASSQDGDQPQHF.

This chain joins TRBV28 and TRBJ1-1, with 7 positions matching TRBD1. This CDR3 region has 14 residues. The germline V gene encodes CDR1 MDHEN and CDR2 SYDVKM. Trimming removed 2 bases from V and 5 bases from J; junction bases left unmatched: 5. The CDR3 protein is CASSLGDRVTEAFF. In DNA form, the CDR3 reads TGTGCCAGCAGTTTAGGTGACAGGGTGACTGAAGCTTTCTTT.

The chain links TRBV2 to TRBJ2-7, with TRBD1 identical over 8 bases. The CDR3 sequence is 14 residues long. V dropped 7 bases and J dropped 4; count of bases not matched to a gene: 9. The germline V gene encodes CDR1 SNHLY and CDR2 FYNNEI. The CDR3 region has the DNA TGTGCCAGCACCAAGCAGGGGGCTTTGTACGAGCAGTACTTC. This encodes CASTKQGALYEQYF.

The CDR3 spells CASRTAMNTGELFF. The CDR3 region has the DNA TGTGCCAGTAGGACAGCGATGAACACCGGGGAGCTGTTTTTT. The chain links TRBV19 to TRBJ2-2; tentative D call: TRBD1 (5 bases). Per the germline V gene, CDR1 is LNHDA and CDR2 is SQIVND (reference sequence). The CDR3 is 14 residues long. The germline V and J ends were trimmed by 6 bases and 1 base, with 9 bases remaining between them.

The rearrangement links TRBV6-1 to TRBJ1-5; D remains unclear. This CDR3 contains 14 residues. Trimming took 3 bases from V and 3 from J, leaving 9 bases between them. CDR1 is MNHNS, CDR2 SASEGT, per germline. The CDR3 bases are TGTGCCAGCAGTGAGGGCGGGATCAATCAGCCCCAGCATTTT. This translates into CASSEGGINQPQHF.

This CDR3 reads CAWAGQGTSYEQYF. The CDR3 bases are TGTGCCTGGGCCGGACAGGGTACCTCCTACGAGCAGTACTTC. The chain carries TRBV30 and TRBJ2-7, with TRBD1 matching 8 bases. The germline CDR1 and CDR2 sequences are GTSNPN and SVGIG (reference sequence). V was clipped by 5 bases and J by 0 bases; unmatched bases: 6. CDR3 length: 14 residues.

The genes are TRBV6-5 and TRBJ1-5, with TRBD1 matching over 9 bases. V dropped 5 bases and J dropped 2; count of bases not matched to a gene: 4. Germline V gene data show CDR1 as MNHEY and CDR2 as SVGAGI. CDR3 length equals 15 residues. The DNA for the CDR3 is TGTGCCAGCAGTAAACAGGGGGCTGGCAATCAGCCCCAGCATTTT. It encodes CASSKQGAGNQPQHF.

The CDR3 loop is CASRGSEQYF. CDR3 in DNA: TGTGCCAGCCGGGGGTCCGAGCAGTACTTC. This rearrangement joins TRBV5-4 to TRBJ2-7, with D perhaps matching TRBD2 (6 bases). V shed 7 bases and J shed 6 bases, with 8 bases lying between them. The CDR3 runs 10 residues. The germline gives CDR1 SGHNT, CDR2 YYREEE (reference sequence).

This rearrangement joins TRBV29-1 to TRBJ2-4; D is perhaps TRBD2 (6 bases). The V end was cut by 7 bases, the J end by 0 bases, with 16 bases between. CDR3 size: 15 residues. CDR1 is SQVTM, CDR2 ANQGSEA, per germline. CDR3 nucleotide sequence: TGCAGCGCGGGGACGCCCGGGAGAGCCAAAAACATTCAGTACTTC. It translates to CSAGTPGRAKNIQYF.

The chain carries TRBV7-8 and TRBJ1-5; D not certain. The ends were cut back, 5 bases at V and 4 bases at J, with 12 bases in the middle. The V gene's germline CDR1 is SGHVS and CDR2 FQNEAQ. The CDR3 has 14 amino acids. The chain's CDR3 is CASSAQVWNQPQHF. CDR3 sequence (DNA): TGTGCCAGCAGCGCTCAGGTGTGGAATCAGCCCCAGCATTTT.

The chain carries TRBV5-1 and TRBJ2-5; 11 bases agree with TRBD1. The CDR3 sequence is 13 residues long. Per the germline V gene, CDR1 is SGHRS and CDR2 is YFSETQ. V shed 0 bases and J 10 bases; nucleotides not matched to a gene: 2. This CDR3 is CASSLGGQGVQYF. Here the CDR3 DNA reads TGCGCCAGCAGCTTGGGGGGACAGGGGGTCCAGTACTTC.

V and J are TRBV7-9 and TRBJ2-2, with 9 bases aligning to TRBD1. The germline V gene has CDR1 SEHNR and CDR2 FQNEAQ (reference sequence). The ends lost 6 bases at V and 0 bases at J; junction bases unmatched: 2. This CDR3 spans 15 amino acids. The CDR3 protein is CASRWDRANTGELFF. The CDR3 region has the DNA TGTGCCAGCAGGTGGGACAGGGCGAACACCGGGGAGCTGTTTTTT. Drawing the rest from reference TRBV7-9 and TRBJ2-2, the complete variable domain is DTGVSQNPRHKITKRGQNVTFRCDPISEHNRLYWYRQTLGQGPEFLTYFQNEAQLEKSRLLSDRFSAERPKGSFSTLEIQRTEQGDSAMYLCASRWDRANTGELFFGEGSRLTVL.

The chain employs TRBV29-1 and TRBJ1-1; D gene ambiguous. Germline CDR1 is SQVTM and CDR2 is ANQGSEA. Trimming removed 8 bases from V and 3 bases from J, with 22 bases in between. The length of the CDR3 is 15 residues. CDR3: CSSEVRGSRDTEAFF. In DNA, the CDR3 is TGCAGCTCCGAGGTACGGGGAAGTCGGGACACTGAAGCTTTCTTT.

The chain employs TRBV30 and TRBJ2-1, with 11 bases matching TRBD2. Germline CDR1 and CDR2: GTSNPN and SVGIG (reference sequence). The CDR3 is made up of 16 amino acids. J was trimmed by 1 base and V by 1 base; bases with no gene match: 3. CDR3 loop: CAWSGPSGRSYNEQFF. The CDR3 DNA reads TGTGCCTGGAGTGGACCTAGCGGGAGGTCCTACAATGAGCAGTTCTTC.

This chain uses TRBV18 with TRBJ2-7, with D possibly matching TRBD2 (5 bases). This CDR3 is built from 16 residues. Trimming took 0 bases from V and 1 from J, leaving 13 bases between them. Germline V gene data show CDR1 as KGHSH and CDR2 as LQKENI. This chain's CDR3 is CASSPPGFLASYEQYF. CDR3 DNA sequence: TGTGCCAGCTCACCACCCGGTTTTCTAGCATCCTACGAGCAGTACTTC.

J is TRBJ2-3 and V is TRBV28; perhaps TRBD2 as D (6 bases). CDR3 length: 19 amino acids. The V end was cut by 1 base, the J end by 0 bases, with 20 bases between. Germline-derived CDR1 and CDR2 are MDHEN and SYDVKM. Written as DNA, the CDR3 is TGTGCCAGCAGTTTATTGGGGGTAGGGACTCCCATTAGCACAGATACGCAGTATTTT. This translates into CASSLLGVGTPISTDTQYF.

This chain uses TRBV2 with TRBJ1-3; D call uncertain. Trimming shortened V by 11 bases and J by 3 bases, and 11 bases separated the two germline ends. Germline-derived CDR1 and CDR2 are SNHLY and FYNNEI. The CDR3 is 12 residues long. CDR3 loop: CAVGGNGNTIYF. Here the CDR3 DNA reads TGTGCCGTGGGAGGGAATGGAAACACCATATATTTT. The complete variable domain, with remaining parts taken from reference TRBV2 and TRBJ1-3, reads EPEVTQTPSHQVTQMGQEVILRCVPISNHLYFYWYRQILGQKVEFLVSFYNNEISEKSEIFDDQFSVERPDGSNFTLKIRSTKLEDSAMYFCAVGGNGNTIYFGEGSWLTVV.

This chain uses TRBV27 with TRBJ1-5, with 8 bases identical to TRBD1. Germline values: CDR1 MNHEY, CDR2 SMNVEV (reference sequence). Losses at the gene ends were 2 bases for V and 6 bases for J; bases not matched to a gene: 3. The CDR3 is made up of 14 amino acids. The CDR3 loop reads CASSLGTGFQPQHF. CDR3 coding DNA: TGTGCCAGCAGTTTAGGGACAGGTTTTCAGCCCCAGCATTTT.

The chain combines TRBV4-2 with TRBJ2-7, with D possibly TRBD2 on 7 matching bases. Trimming pared 1 base from V and 5 bases from J, leaving 9 bases between. Germline V gene data show CDR1 as LGHNA and CDR2 as YNFKEQ. This CDR3 comprises 13 residues. Here the CDR3 reads CASSQAGGDEQYF. The CDR3 DNA reads TGTGCCAGCAGCCAAGCGGGGGGCGACGAGCAGTACTTC.

J is TRBJ2-6 and V is TRBV19; tentatively, D is TRBD1 (5 bases). V was pared by 3 bases and J by 4 bases, with 19 bases between. The length of the CDR3 is 18 residues. Germline CDR1 LNHDA, CDR2 SQIVND (reference sequence). CDR3 coding DNA: TGTGCCAGTAGTATTTTGCAGGGCCTTGCGAGGGGGGCCAACGTCCTGACTTTC. As protein: CASSILQGLARGANVLTF. The full variable domain, rest sourced from reference TRBV19 and TRBJ2-6, is DGGITQSPKYLFRKEGQNVTLSCEQNLNHDAMYWYRQDPGQGLRLIYYSQIVNDFQKGDIAEGYSVSREKKESFPLTVTSAQKNPTAFYLCASSILQGLARGANVLTFGAGSRLTVL.

This rearrangement joins TRBV5-1 to TRBJ2-1; a weak D match, TRBD1 (5 bases). In germline, CDR1 is SGHRS, CDR2 YFSETQ. Trimming took off 0 bases at V and 10 bases at J, with 5 bases between the two ends. The CDR3 contains 11 residues. CDR3 in amino acids: CASSLDREQFF. The DNA for the CDR3 is TGCGCCAGCAGCTTGGACAGGGAGCAGTTCTTC.

V gene TRBV7-8 combines with J gene TRBJ2-7; tentative D call: TRBD2 (6 bases). Germline V gene sequence: CDR1 SGHVS, CDR2 FQNEAQ. CDR3 size: 13 residues. Between the trimmed V and J ends, which lost 7 bases and 3 bases, there was a span of 13 bases. CDR3 sequence: CASMEGPGYEQYF. In DNA form, the CDR3 reads TGTGCCAGCATGGAGGGCCCAGGCTACGAGCAGTACTTC.